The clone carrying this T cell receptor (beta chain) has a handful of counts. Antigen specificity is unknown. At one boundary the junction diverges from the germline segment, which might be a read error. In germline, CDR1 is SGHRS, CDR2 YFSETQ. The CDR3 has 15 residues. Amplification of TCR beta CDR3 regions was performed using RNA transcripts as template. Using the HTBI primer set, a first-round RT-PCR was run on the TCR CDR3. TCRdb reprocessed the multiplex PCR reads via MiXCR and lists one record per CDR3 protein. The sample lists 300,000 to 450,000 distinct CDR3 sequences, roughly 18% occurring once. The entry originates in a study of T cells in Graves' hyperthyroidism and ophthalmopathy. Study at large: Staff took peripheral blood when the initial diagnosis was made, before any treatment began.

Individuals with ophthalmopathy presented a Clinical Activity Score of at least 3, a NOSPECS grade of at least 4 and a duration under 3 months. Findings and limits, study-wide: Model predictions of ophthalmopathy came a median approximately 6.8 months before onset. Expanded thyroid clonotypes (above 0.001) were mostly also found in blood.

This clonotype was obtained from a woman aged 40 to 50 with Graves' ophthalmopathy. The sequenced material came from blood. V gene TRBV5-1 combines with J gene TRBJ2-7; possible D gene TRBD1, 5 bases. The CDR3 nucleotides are TGCGTCAGCAGCTTGGTCCAGGACAAGTCCTACGAGCAGTACTTC. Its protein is CVSSLVQDKSYEQYF.